A selection of T cell receptor beta chains follows, all from one sample in a study of T cell responses to AZD1222 COVID-19 vaccine. Using immunoSEQ multiplex PCR, the repertoire was profiled, and TCRdb retains in-frame clones only, with some absent. Of more than 75,000 clones listed, 85% to 95% are singletons. Sequencing used peripheral blood, obtained 28 days after the second AZD1222 dose. The receptors stem from an adult who received the AZD1222 COVID-19 vaccine. Both conserved end residues are part of each CDR3. The D gene is left open where the match is weak. Clone size is stated in some rows and not others, as once, few, many or a class when expanded.

V gene	J gene	D gene	clone size	CDR3 length	CDR3 DNA	CDR3 protein
TRBV27	TRBJ1-5	NA	NA	14	TGTGCCAGCAGTTTGAGGGCCAGCAATCAGCCCCAGCATTTT	CASSLRASNQPQHF
TRBV7-3	TRBJ2-2	NA	NA	17	TGTGCCAGCAGCGGTAACCGGGCCCCCGGGGGCACCGGGGAGCTGTTTTTT	CASSGNRAPGGTGELFF
TRBV7-3	TRBJ2-1	NA	NA	13	TGTGCCAGCAGCTTAGACTACTCCAATGAGCAGTTCTTC	CASSLDYSNEQFF
TRBV30	TRBJ2-6	NA	NA	13	TGTGCCTGGACTAGGGAAGGGGCCAACGTCCTGACTTTC	CAWTREGANVLTF
TRBV15	TRBJ2-7	TRBD2	NA	14	TGTGCCACCAGCAGAGGGTGGGGGGGCTACGAGCAGTACTTC	CATSRGWGGYEQYF
TRBV19	TRBJ1-6	TRBD1	NA	17	TGTGCCAGTAGTCCCCGGACAGGGTGGGGATCGGATTCACCCCTCCACTTT	CASSPRTGWGSDSPLHF
TRBV28	TRBJ1-1	NA	once	13	TGTGCCAGCAGTTTAAGGGGAAGTACTGAAGCTTTCTTT	CASSLRGSTEAFF
TRBV7-8	TRBJ2-3	NA	NA	15	TGTGCCAGCAGCGCTTGGACAACTAGCACAGATACGCAGTATTTT	CASSAWTTSTDTQYF
TRBV6-5	TRBJ1-1	TRBD1	NA	15	TGTGCCAGCAGTTCTCCTCGGACAGGATACACTGAAGCTTTCTTT	CASSSPRTGYTEAFF
TRBV11-2	TRBJ2-7	TRBD1	once	14	TGTGCCAGCACCATGGACAGGATCGGTTACGAGCAGTACTTC	CASTMDRIGYEQYF
TRBV7-6	TRBJ2-3	TRBD2	NA	15	TGTGCCAGCAGTCCTAGCGGGAGGGAGACAGATACGCAGTATTTT	CASSPSGRETDTQYF
TRBV13	TRBJ1-3	NA	NA	15	TGTGCCAGCAGCTTAGCCGTTGCCTCTGGAAACACCATATATTTT	CASSLAVASGNTIYF
TRBV28	TRBJ1-5	NA	NA	15	TGTGCCAGCAGTTTAGGAGGGAAAAGCAATCAGCCCCAGCATTTT	CASSLGGKSNQPQHF
TRBV7-3	TRBJ2-3	TRBD2	NA	15	TGTGCCAGCAGCCCCGTAGCGGGAGGGACAGATACGCAGTATTTT	CASSPVAGGTDTQYF
TRBV3-1/TRBV3-2	TRBJ2-5	TRBD2	NA	17	TGTGCCAGCAGCCAAGATCTTTCGGGAGGCGCATCTGGGACCCAGTACTTC	CASSQDLSGGASGTQYF
TRBV18	TRBJ1-6	TRBD1	NA	14	TGTGCCAGCTCCCTAGACAGGGGTGATTCACCCCTCCACTTT	CASSLDRGDSPLHF
TRBV12-1	TRBJ2-7	NA	NA	19	TGTGCCAGCAGCTTTGGACCAACCGGGCCAACACGACTTTCCTACGAGCAGTACTTC	CASSFGPTGPTRLSYEQYF
TRBV19	TRBJ2-6	NA	NA	16	TGTGCCAGTAGTAACACAGCGCGAGCTGGGGCCAACGTCCTGACTTTC	CASSNTARAGANVLTF